Below, 3 T cell receptor beta chains from the same sample are listed, as sequenced in a study of tumor-infiltrating lymphocytes in primary liver carcinoma. Unsorted whole blood yielded the blood RNA, and germline DNA was also extracted. A primer matching the constant region was used to make TCR beta cDNA from approximately 0.55 ug of total RNA. Library construction for TCR beta comprised three nested multiplex PCR rounds performed with slightly modified ARM-PCR. TRBV1-TRBV30 forward and Cbeta reverse primers drove the first two roughly 9-cycle rounds. From the multiplex PCR reads, TCRdb called clonotypes with MiXCR, one entry per CDR3 protein. The sample lists just over 300,000 distinct CDR3 sequences, 45% to 70% occurring once. Sample: peripheral blood. These receptors came from a woman in her thirties with primary liver carcinoma and hepatitis B virus infection.

As concerns this clonotype: Since a much larger clone is just one base distant, this may be a read error. The chain has TRBV29-1 and TRBJ2-7; no clear D. V dropped 2 bases and J dropped 1 base, with 9 bases sitting between them. The CDR3 extends over 13 amino acids. Germline-derived CDR1 and CDR2 are SQVTM and ANQGSEA. CDR3 DNA sequence: TGCAGCGTTGAAATAAGGAGTTCCTACGAGCAGTACTTC. Protein sequence: CSVEIRSSYEQYF.

This clonotype has at least ten counts. The CDR3 region has the DNA TGTGCCAGCAGCATCACACTAGCCGGTACGCAGTATTTT. It specifies CASSITLAGTQYF. V and J are TRBV11-2 and TRBJ2-3, with D possibly TRBD2 on 6 matching bases. CDR3 size: 13 residues. Looked up from germline, CDR1 is SGHAT and CDR2 is FQNNGV. V lost 5 bases and J 8 bases, leaving 14 bases between the germline ends.

Note on this clonotype: No conserved phenylalanine or tryptophan is present at the end of the CDR3, so a read error is the likely explanation. The chain recombines TRBV6-1 with TRBJ2-1; tentatively, D is TRBD1 (6 bases). Looked up from germline, CDR1 is MNHNS and CDR2 is SASEGT. The CDR3 extends over 15 amino acids. Trimming took off 3 bases at V and 8 bases at J, with 17 bases between the two ends. CDR3 loop: CASSEDTGWRYEQFY. The CDR3 region has the DNA TGTGCCAGCAGTGAGGATACAGGGTGGAGATATGAGCAGTTCTAC.